This entry lists 27 T cell receptor beta chains sequenced from one sample in a study of post-analysis software for immune sequencing data. Their antigens remain unidentified. Tagging with unique molecular identifiers was a feature of the TCR beta cDNA libraries. One entry per CDR3 protein results from TCRdb running MiXCR on the PCR reads. The sample lists 650,000 to 900,000 distinct CDR3 sequences; about 43% were seen once. Study-wide findings and caveats: Patients had higher frequencies than controls of about five TRBV segments, including TRBV5-6, TRBV5-1 and TRBV20-1.

Sequenced sample: blood. Receptors were obtained from a girl aged 5 to 17 with multiple sclerosis.

The chain carries TRBV2 and TRBJ2-7; D is perhaps TRBD1 or TRBD2 (5 bases each). V lost 2 bases and J 4 bases, leaving 15 bases between the germline ends. The CDR3 sequence is 15 residues long. Per the germline V gene, CDR1 is SNHLY and CDR2 is FYNNEI. This CDR3 is CASSEWPTWGYEQYF. CDR3 sequence (DNA): TGTGCCAGCAGTGAATGGCCTACCTGGGGGTACGAGCAGTACTTC.

CDR3 sequence: CATRDAGGRDTQYF. The CDR3 DNA reads as TGTGCCACCAGGGACGCGGGAGGGAGGGATACGCAGTATTTT. The chain is built from TRBV24-1 and TRBJ2-3, with 9 bases matching TRBD2. Germline V gene sequence: CDR1 KGHDR, CDR2 SFDVKD. V shed 7 bases and J 6 bases; nucleotides not matched to a gene: 7. The CDR3 sequence is 14 residues long.

The chain employs TRBV20-1 and TRBJ2-7; 11 positions agree with TRBD1. The germline gives CDR1 DFQATT, CDR2 SNEGSKA (reference sequence). This CDR3 is 13 amino acids long. The CDR3: CSGQGADLYEQYF. The CDR3, as DNA: TGCAGCGGACAGGGGGCAGACCTTTACGAGCAGTACTTC.

V and J are TRBV3-1 and TRBJ1-6; 8 nucleotides align to TRBD1. Germline values: CDR1 LGHDT, CDR2 YNNKEL (reference sequence). The CDR3 consists of 16 residues. Germline trimming cut 5 bases from V and 10 bases from J; bases unmatched to any gene: 13. The CDR3 DNA sequence: TGTGCCAGCAGCGATCTCCTTCAGGGGGCGGACTCACCCCTCCACTTT. Amino acids: CASSDLLQGADSPLHF.

This clonotype occurred a few times. The J gene is TRBJ2-4, the V gene TRBV20-1; 10 nucleotides align to TRBD2. The CDR3 extends over 18 amino acids. Germline trimming cut 0 bases from V and 13 bases from J; bases unmatched to any gene: 21. Germline V gene sequence: CDR1 DFQATT, CDR2 SNEGSKA (reference sequence). CDR3 in DNA: TGCAGTGCTAGAGATTGGGATAGCGGGAGGTCATGGGGGGATGAGCAGTACTTC. This gives the protein CSARDWDSGRSWGDEQYF.

The chain couples TRBV3-1 to TRBJ2-7; 9 bases are shared with TRBD2. V dropped 0 bases and J dropped 5; count of bases not matched to a gene: 11. The CDR3 sequence is 17 residues long. Germline values: CDR1 LGHDT, CDR2 YNNKEL (reference sequence). The CDR3 loop is CASSQDGPFSGSNEQYF. For the CDR3, the DNA is TGTGCCAGCAGCCAAGATGGCCCTTTTAGCGGGAGTAACGAGCAGTACTTC.

The chain is built from TRBV12-3 or TRBV12-4 and TRBJ1-6, with D perhaps matching TRBD1 (5 bases). This CDR3 is 14 amino acids long. The V and J ends lost 6 bases and 5 bases respectively, with 11 bases between them. The CDR3 here is CASSFAGNNSPLHF. CDR3 DNA sequence: TGTGCCAGCAGCTTCGCAGGGAATAATTCACCCCTCCACTTT.

This clonotype was observed a few times. The chain couples TRBV29-1 to TRBJ2-1; 8 positions agree with TRBD1. The CDR3 is 16 residues long. CDR1 is SQVTM, CDR2 ANQGSEA, per germline. The junction had 11 bases not matched to a gene; V was cut back by 0 bases and J by 7 bases. The CDR3 protein is CSVEDLVGQGGNEQFF. CDR3 coding DNA: TGCAGCGTTGAAGATCTAGTAGGACAGGGTGGAAATGAGCAGTTCTTC.

The chain couples TRBV5-4 to TRBJ2-4; tentatively, D is TRBD2 (7 bases). The end of the DNA fits TRBJ2-5 better, so the J call may be wrong. The CDR3 extends over 15 amino acids. Germline CDR1 SGHNT, CDR2 YYREEE (reference sequence). The CDR3 DNA sequence: TGTGCCAGCAGCGGCTCCGGGGGGCGAGGAGAGACCCAGTACTTC. Translating gives CASSGSGGRGETQYF.

The sample holds a few counts of this clonotype. The chain is built from TRBV12-3 or TRBV12-4 and TRBJ2-3; possible D gene TRBD1, 6 bases. The CDR3 spans 15 residues. V lost 4 bases to trimming and J lost 3 bases, with 14 bases between them. This CDR3 reads CASSSRRGDTDTQYF. CDR3 bases: TGTGCCAGCAGTTCCCGCAGGGGTGATACAGATACGCAGTATTTT.

This rearrangement joins TRBV7-2 to TRBJ1-5; D might be TRBD1 (6 bases). Germline loops: CDR1 SGHTA, CDR2 FQGNSA. This CDR3 is 15 amino acids long. V was cut by 5 bases and J by 7 bases, with 18 bases left in between. The CDR3 nucleotides read TGTGCCAGCAGCCTATTCGGGGGGCGATTGCAGCCCCAGCATTTT. It translates to CASSLFGGRLQPQHF.

A word on this clonotype: Because the CDR3 is missing its conserved closing phenylalanine or tryptophan, this is likely a read error. The chain combines TRBV4-3 with TRBJ1-6; weak D call: TRBD1 (5 bases). Trimming cost V 0 bases and J 6 bases, with 12 bases left between them. The germline gives CDR1 LGHNA, CDR2 YSLEER. This CDR3 comprises 16 residues. The CDR3 sequence is CASSQDGPGSNSPLHC. The CDR3 nucleotides are TGCGCCAGCAGCCAAGATGGTCCAGGGAGTAATTCACCCCTCCACTGT.

The CDR3 DNA follows: TGTGCCAGCAGCTTAGGACGGAGAAACAATGAGCAGTTCTTC. Amino acids: CASSLGRRNNEQFF. The chain has TRBV13 and TRBJ2-1, with D uncertain. Deletions cut 0 bases from V and 5 bases from J, with 8 bases between. The CDR3 contains 14 residues. The germline gives CDR1 PRHDT, CDR2 FYEKMQ (reference sequence).

V and J are TRBV9 and TRBJ1-1; TRBD1 is a possible D gene (6 bases). The CDR3 totals 15 residues. With 0 bases removed from V and 5 bases from J, the gap between germline ends came to 14 bases. The V gene's germline CDR1 is SGDLS and CDR2 YYNGEE. CDR3 nucleotides: TGTGCCAGCAGCGTAGGGGAGGGGGTGCTGACTGAAGCTTTCTTT. This encodes CASSVGEGVLTEAFF.

The V call is TRBV12-3 or TRBV12-4, the J call TRBJ1-2; D perhaps matches TRBD1 (5 bases). Trimming removed 1 base from V and 4 bases from J, with 16 bases in between. The CDR3 sequence is 16 residues long. DNA of the CDR3: TGTGCCAGCAGTTTAGTGGGACCTCGGGACTCCTATGGCTACACCTTC. As protein: CASSLVGPRDSYGYTF.

The chain uses TRBV7-9 and TRBJ2-7, with D perhaps given as TRBD1 or TRBD2 (5 bases each). Trimming cost V 2 bases and J 0 bases, with 23 bases left between them. CDR1 is SEHNR, CDR2 FQNEAQ, per germline (reference sequence). This CDR3 is 19 amino acids long. CDR3 coding DNA: TGTGCCAGCAGCTTATCAGGAGAGGGACCCGACCTGAGCTCCTACGAGCAGTACTTC. Residues: CASSLSGEGPDLSSYEQYF.

The chain joins TRBV5-1 to TRBJ2-6; D perhaps matches TRBD1 (5 bases). The V end lost 2 bases, the J end lost 1 base, and 10 bases lay between the germline ends. The CDR3 consists of 16 residues. From germline, CDR1 is SGHRS and CDR2 YFSETQ. CDR3 protein: CASSFSGKSGANVLTF. The CDR3 DNA is TGCGCCAGCAGCTTTTCAGGGAAGTCTGGGGCCAACGTCCTGACTTTC.

J is TRBJ2-4 and V is TRBV12-3 or TRBV12-4; TRBD2 matches at 8 bases. This CDR3 has 16 residues. V lost 4 bases and J lost 2; bases outside the gene matches: 7. CDR3 in amino acids: CASSSSGSRTKNIQYF. CDR3 nucleotides: TGTGCCAGCAGTTCCAGCGGGAGTAGGACCAAAAACATTCAGTACTTC.

This clonotype was observed a handful of times. This chain connects TRBV6-5 to TRBJ2-7; 10 positions match TRBD2. Germline-derived CDR1 and CDR2 are MNHEY and SVGAGI. The CDR3 totals 15 residues. With 2 bases clipped from V and 5 bases from J, the junction kept 6 bases outside the gene matches. The CDR3 DNA reads as TGTGCCAGCAGTTACAGCGGGGGGGCCTTGAACGAGCAGTACTTC. The encoded protein is CASSYSGGALNEQYF.

This clonotype showed up just a few times. The chain combines TRBV20-1 with TRBJ2-1; 9 nucleotides align to TRBD2. V was clipped by 5 bases and J by 4 bases; unmatched bases: 12. The CDR3 totals 16 residues. In germline, CDR1 is DFQATT, CDR2 SNEGSKA (reference sequence). The CDR3 DNA is TGCAGTGCTCGTCGCGCTAGCGGGATTCAATACAATGAGCAGTTCTTC. Translation gives CSARRASGIQYNEQFF.

The chain couples TRBV6-1 to TRBJ2-7; TRBD2 agrees at 12 bases. Germline values: CDR1 MNHNS, CDR2 SASEGT. The CDR3 contains 14 residues. Germline trimming cut 10 bases from V and 4 bases from J; bases unmatched to any gene: 8. The CDR3 loop is CATRLAGERYEQYF. The CDR3 DNA reads as TGTGCCACCCGACTAGCGGGAGAAAGGTACGAGCAGTACTTC.

Only a few counts were recorded for this clonotype. V is TRBV20-1 and J is TRBJ2-3; 8 positions match TRBD2. This CDR3 has 15 residues. Germline V gene sequence: CDR1 DFQATT, CDR2 SNEGSKA (reference sequence). With 1 base clipped from V and 8 bases from J, the junction kept 11 bases outside the gene matches. The CDR3, as DNA: TGCAGTGCTAGAGTGCCCAGCGGGAGTTTCGCTACGCAGTATTTT. Its protein is CSARVPSGSFATQYF.

This chain connects TRBV20-1 to TRBJ2-7; the D is unclear. This CDR3 comprises 14 residues. CDR1 DFQATT and CDR2 SNEGSKA come from the germline V gene (reference sequence). Between the trimmed V and J ends, which lost 0 bases and 2 bases, there was a span of 11 bases. This CDR3 reads CSARDIGLTYEQYF. DNA for the CDR3: TGCAGTGCTAGAGATATTGGGCTAACCTACGAGCAGTACTTC.

The J gene is TRBJ2-2, the V gene TRBV5-1; 9 nucleotides match TRBD2. J lost 5 bases, V lost 1 base, and 6 bases had no gene match. The CDR3 is made up of 16 amino acids. Germline V gene lookup returns CDR1 SGHRS and CDR2 YFSETQ. CDR3 protein: CASSLIVAGETGELFF. CDR3 DNA sequence: TGCGCCAGCAGCTTGATAGTAGCGGGAGAGACCGGGGAGCTGTTTTTT.

V and J are TRBV12-3 or TRBV12-4 and TRBJ2-7; no firm D call. The CDR3 loop spans 14 amino acids. Trimming stripped 8 bases from V and 3 bases from J, with 17 bases between. Written as DNA, the CDR3 is TGTGCCAGCCATCAAGGTGACTTGGGCTACGAGCAGTACTTC. This encodes CASHQGDLGYEQYF.

This clonotype was observed a few times. The chain joins TRBV6-5 to TRBJ2-5; 11 bases line up with TRBD2. TRBJ2-7 matches the DNA end more closely, so the J call is doubtful. The CDR3 has 15 residues. CDR1 is MNHEY and CDR2 is SVGAGI in the germline V gene. The CDR3, as DNA: TGTGCCAGCAGCCCACTAGCGGGAGTCTATTACGAGCAGTACTTC. Translating gives CASSPLAGVYYEQYF.

The sample holds one count of this clonotype. The chain joins TRBV7-9 to TRBJ1-2; weak D call: TRBD1 (5 bases). The CDR3 is 15 residues long. Trimming removed 1 base at V and 3 bases at J, with 12 bases between. Germline-derived CDR1 and CDR2 are SEHNR and FQNEAQ (reference sequence). The CDR3 bases are TGTGCCAGCAGCTTAGACCTTCGAGGGGACTATGGCTACACCTTC. Its protein product is CASSLDLRGDYGYTF.